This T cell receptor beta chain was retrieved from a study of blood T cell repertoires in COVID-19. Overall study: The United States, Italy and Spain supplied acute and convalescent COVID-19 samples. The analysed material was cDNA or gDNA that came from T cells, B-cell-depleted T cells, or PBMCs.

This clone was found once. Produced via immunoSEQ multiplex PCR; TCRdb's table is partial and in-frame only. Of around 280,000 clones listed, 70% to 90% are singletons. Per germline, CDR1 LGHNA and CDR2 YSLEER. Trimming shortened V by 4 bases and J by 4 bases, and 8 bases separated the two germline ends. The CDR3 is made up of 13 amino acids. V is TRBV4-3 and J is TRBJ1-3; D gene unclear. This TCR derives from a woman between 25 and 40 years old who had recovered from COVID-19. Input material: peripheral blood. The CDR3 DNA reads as TGCGCCAGCAGCCTAGAACAGGGAAACACCATATATTTT. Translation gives CASSLEQGNTIYF.